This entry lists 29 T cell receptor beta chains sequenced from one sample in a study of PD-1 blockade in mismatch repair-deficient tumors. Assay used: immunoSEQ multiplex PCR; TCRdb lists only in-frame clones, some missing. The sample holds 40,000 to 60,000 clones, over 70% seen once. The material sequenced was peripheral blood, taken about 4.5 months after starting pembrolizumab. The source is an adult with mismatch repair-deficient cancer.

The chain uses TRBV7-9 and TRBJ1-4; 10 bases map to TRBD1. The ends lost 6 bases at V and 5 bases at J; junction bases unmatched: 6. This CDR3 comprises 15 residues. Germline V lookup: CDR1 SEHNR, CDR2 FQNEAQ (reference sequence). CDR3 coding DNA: TGTGCCAGCAGTTTCCTGACAGGGGGCAATGAAAAACTGTTTTTT. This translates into CASSFLTGGNEKLFF.

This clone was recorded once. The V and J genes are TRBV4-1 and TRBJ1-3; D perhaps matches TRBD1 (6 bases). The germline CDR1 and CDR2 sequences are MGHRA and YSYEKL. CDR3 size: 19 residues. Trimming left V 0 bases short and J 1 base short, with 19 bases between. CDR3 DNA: TGCGCCAGCAGCCAAGATAGGCTTGGGACACGGCTTTCTGGAAACACCATATATTTT. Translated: CASSQDRLGTRLSGNTIYF.

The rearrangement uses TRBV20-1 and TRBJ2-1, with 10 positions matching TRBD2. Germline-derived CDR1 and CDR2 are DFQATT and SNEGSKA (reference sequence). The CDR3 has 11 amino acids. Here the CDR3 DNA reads TGCAGCAGCGGGAGGGGCAATGAGCAGTTCTTC. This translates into CSSGRGNEQFF.

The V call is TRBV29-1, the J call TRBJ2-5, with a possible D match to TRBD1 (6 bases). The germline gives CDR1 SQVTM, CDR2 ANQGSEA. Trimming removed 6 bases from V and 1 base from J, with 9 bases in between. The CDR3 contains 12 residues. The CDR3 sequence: CSVGQRQETQYF. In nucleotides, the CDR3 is TGCAGCGTCGGACAGCGCCAAGAGACCCAGTACTTC.

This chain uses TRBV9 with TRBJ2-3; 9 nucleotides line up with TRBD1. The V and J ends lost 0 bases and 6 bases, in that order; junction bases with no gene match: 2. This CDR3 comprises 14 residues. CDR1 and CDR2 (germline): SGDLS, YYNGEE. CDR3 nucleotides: TGTGCCAGCAGCGTAGGGGACAGGGTGGATACGCAGTATTTT. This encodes CASSVGDRVDTQYF.

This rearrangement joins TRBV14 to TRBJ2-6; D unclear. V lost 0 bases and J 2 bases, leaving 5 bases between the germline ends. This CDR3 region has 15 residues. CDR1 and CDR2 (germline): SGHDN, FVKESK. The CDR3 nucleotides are TGTGCCAGCAGCCAAGATTACCCTGGGGCCAACGTCCTGACTTTC. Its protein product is CASSQDYPGANVLTF. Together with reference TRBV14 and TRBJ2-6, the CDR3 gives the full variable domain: EAGVTQFPSHSVIEKGQTVTLRCDPISGHDNLYWYRRVMGKEIKFLLHFVKESKQDESGMPNNRFLAERTGGTYSTLKVQPAELEDSGVYFCASSQDYPGANVLTFGAGSRLTVL.

This chain's CDR3 is CASSVTSGSHYEQFF. The CDR3 nucleotides are TGTGCCAGCAGCGTAACTAGCGGGAGTCACTATGAGCAGTTCTTC. This chain uses TRBV9 with TRBJ2-1, with 11 nucleotides matching TRBD2. After removal of 1 base from V and 8 bases from J, the junction contained 5 bases not matched to a gene. There are 15 residues in the CDR3. The germline CDR1 and CDR2 sequences are SGDLS and YYNGEE. The complete variable domain, with remaining parts taken from reference TRBV9 and TRBJ2-1, reads DSGVTQTPKHLITATGQRVTLRCSPRSGDLSVYWYQQSLDQGLQFLIQYYNGEERAKGNILERFSAQQFPDLHSELNLSSLELGDSALYFCASSVTSGSHYEQFFGPGTRLTVL.

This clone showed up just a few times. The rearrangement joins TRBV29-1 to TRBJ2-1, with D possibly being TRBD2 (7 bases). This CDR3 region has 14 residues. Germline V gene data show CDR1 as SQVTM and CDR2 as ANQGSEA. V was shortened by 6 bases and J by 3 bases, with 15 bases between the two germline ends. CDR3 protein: CSVGGGSGYNEQFF. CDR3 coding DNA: TGCAGCGTGGGGGGCGGGAGTGGCTACAATGAGCAGTTCTTC.

CDR3 loop: CAISENRERSTEAFF. The CDR3 region has the DNA TGTGCCATCAGTGAAAACAGGGAAAGGAGCACTGAAGCTTTCTTT. The V call is TRBV10-3, the J call TRBJ1-1, with D possibly being TRBD1 (6 bases). V was cut by 3 bases and J by 4 bases, with 15 bases left in between. Looked up from germline, CDR1 is ENHRY and CDR2 is SYGVKD. The CDR3 is 15 amino acids.

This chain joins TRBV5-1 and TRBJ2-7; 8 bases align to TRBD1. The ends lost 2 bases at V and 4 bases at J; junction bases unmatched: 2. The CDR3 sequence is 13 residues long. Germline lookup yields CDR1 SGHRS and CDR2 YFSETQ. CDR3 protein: CASSFTGGYEQYF. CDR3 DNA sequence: TGCGCCAGCAGCTTTACAGGGGGGTACGAGCAGTACTTC.

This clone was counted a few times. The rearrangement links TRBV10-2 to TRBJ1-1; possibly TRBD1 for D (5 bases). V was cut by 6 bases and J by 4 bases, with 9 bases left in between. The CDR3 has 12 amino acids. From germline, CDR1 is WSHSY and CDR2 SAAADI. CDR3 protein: CASRGEGTEAFF. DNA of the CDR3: TGCGCCAGCAGGGGGGAAGGCACTGAAGCTTTCTTT.

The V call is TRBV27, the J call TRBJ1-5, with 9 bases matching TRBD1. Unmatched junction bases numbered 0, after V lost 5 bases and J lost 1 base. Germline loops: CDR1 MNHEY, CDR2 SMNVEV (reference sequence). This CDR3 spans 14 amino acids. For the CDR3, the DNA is TGTGCCAGCAGTGGACAGGGGAGCAATCAGCCCCAGCATTTT. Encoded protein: CASSGQGSNQPQHF.

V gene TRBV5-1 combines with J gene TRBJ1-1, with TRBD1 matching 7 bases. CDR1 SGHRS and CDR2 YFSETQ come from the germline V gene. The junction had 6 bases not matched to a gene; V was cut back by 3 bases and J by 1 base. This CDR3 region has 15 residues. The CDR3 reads CASSYKQGSNTEAFF. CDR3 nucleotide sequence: TGCGCCAGCAGCTATAAACAGGGGTCGAACACTGAAGCTTTCTTT.

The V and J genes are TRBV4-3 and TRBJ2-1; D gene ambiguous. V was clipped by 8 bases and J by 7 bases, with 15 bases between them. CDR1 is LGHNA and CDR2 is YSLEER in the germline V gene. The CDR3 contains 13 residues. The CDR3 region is CASAARSANEQFF. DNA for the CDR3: TGCGCCAGCGCCGCCAGGTCCGCGAATGAGCAGTTCTTC.

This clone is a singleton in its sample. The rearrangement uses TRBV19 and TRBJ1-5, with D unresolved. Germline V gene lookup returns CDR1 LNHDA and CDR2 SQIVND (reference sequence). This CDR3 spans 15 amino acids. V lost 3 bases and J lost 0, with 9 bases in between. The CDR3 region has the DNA TGTGCCAGTAGTATTAGCCGCTATAGCAATCAGCCCCAGCATTTT. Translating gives CASSISRYSNQPQHF.

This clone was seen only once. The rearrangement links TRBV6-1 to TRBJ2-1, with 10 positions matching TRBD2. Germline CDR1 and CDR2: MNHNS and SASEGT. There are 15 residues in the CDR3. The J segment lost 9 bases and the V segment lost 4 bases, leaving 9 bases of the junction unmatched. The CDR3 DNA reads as TGTGCCAGCAGTGCCTCTAGCGGGAGTCACTCTGAGCAGTTCTTC. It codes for CASSASSGSHSEQFF.

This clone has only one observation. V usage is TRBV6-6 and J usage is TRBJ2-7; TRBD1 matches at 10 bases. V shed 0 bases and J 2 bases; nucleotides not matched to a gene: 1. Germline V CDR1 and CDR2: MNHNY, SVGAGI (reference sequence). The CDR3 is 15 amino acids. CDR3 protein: CASSYSGQGPYEQYF. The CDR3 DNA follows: TGTGCCAGCAGTTACTCGGGACAGGGGCCCTACGAGCAGTACTTC.

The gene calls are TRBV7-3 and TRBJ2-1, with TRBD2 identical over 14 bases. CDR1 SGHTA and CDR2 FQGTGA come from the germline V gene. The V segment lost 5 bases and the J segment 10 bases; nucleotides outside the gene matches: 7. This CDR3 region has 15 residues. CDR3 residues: CASSQGLAGDREQFF. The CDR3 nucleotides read TGTGCCAGCAGCCAGGGACTAGCGGGAGATCGGGAGCAGTTCTTC.

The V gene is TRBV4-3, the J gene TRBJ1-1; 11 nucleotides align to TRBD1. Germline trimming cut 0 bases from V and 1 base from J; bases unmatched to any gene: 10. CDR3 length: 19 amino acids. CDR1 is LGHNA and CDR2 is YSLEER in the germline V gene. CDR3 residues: CASSQDWGPGTGGNTEAFF. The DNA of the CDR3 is TGCGCCAGCAGCCAAGATTGGGGACCCGGGACAGGGGGGAACACTGAAGCTTTCTTT.

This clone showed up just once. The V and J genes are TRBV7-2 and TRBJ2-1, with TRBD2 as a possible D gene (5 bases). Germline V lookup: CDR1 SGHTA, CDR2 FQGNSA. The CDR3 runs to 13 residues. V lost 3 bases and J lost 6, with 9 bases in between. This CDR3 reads CASSFTDFNEQFF. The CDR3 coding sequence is TGTGCCAGCAGCTTCACGGACTTCAATGAGCAGTTCTTC.

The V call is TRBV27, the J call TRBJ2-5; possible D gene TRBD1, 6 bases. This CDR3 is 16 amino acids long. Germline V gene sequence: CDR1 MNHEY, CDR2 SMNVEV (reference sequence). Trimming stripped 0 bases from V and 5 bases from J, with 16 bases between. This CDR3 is CASSLSQGAGDETQYF. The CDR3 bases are TGTGCCAGCAGTTTATCGCAAGGGGCAGGGGATGAGACCCAGTACTTC.

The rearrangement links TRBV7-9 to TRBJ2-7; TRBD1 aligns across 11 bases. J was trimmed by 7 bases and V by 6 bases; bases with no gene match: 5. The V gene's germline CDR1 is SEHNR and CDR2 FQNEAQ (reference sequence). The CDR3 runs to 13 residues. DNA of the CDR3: TGTGCCAGCAGAGGACAGGGGGCGGAGGAGCAGTACTTC. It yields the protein CASRGQGAEEQYF. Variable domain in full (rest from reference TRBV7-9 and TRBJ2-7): DTGVSQNPRHKITKRGQNVTFRCDPISEHNRLYWYRQTLGQGPEFLTYFQNEAQLEKSRLLSDRFSAERPKGSFSTLEIQRTEQGDSAMYLCASRGQGAEEQYFGPGTRLTVT.

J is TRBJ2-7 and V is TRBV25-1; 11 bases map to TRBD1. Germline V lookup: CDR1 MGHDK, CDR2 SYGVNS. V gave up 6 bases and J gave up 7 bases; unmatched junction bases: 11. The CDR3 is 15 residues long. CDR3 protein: CASSLKDRGLWEQYF. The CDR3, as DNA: TGTGCCAGCAGCCTTAAGGACAGGGGGCTCTGGGAGCAGTACTTC.

CDR3 bases: TGCGCCAGCAGCGGGGGATTTCAAGAGACCCAGTACTTC. The encoded protein is CASSGGFQETQYF. J is TRBJ2-5 and V is TRBV4-1; TRBD1 or TRBD2 may be the D gene (5 bases each). This CDR3 comprises 13 residues. The V and J ends lost 5 bases and 2 bases respectively, with 9 bases between them. The V gene's germline CDR1 is MGHRA and CDR2 YSYEKL.

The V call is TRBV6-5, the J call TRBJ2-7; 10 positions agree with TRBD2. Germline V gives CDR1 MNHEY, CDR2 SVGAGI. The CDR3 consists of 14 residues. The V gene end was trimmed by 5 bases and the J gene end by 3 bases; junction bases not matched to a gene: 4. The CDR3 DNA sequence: TGTGCCAGCAGTCCTAGCGGGAGACTCTACGAGCAGTACTTC. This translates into CASSPSGRLYEQYF.

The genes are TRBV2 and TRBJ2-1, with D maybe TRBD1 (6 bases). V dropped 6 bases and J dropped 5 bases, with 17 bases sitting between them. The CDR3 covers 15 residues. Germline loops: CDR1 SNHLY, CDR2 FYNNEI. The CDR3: CASRRETGMDNEQFF. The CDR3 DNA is TGTGCCAGCAGACGCGAAACAGGGATGGACAATGAGCAGTTCTTC. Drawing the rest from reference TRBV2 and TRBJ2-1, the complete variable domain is EPEVTQTPSHQVTQMGQEVILRCVPISNHLYFYWYRQILGQKVEFLVSFYNNEISEKSEIFDDQFSVERPDGSNFTLKIRSTKLEDSAMYFCASRRETGMDNEQFFGPGTRLTVL.

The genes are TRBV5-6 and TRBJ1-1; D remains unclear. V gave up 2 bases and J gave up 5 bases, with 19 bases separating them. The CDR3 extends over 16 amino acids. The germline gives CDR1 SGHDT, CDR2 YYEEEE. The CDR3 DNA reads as TGTGCCAGCAGCTTCGCGGCTGGCCCCGGCGGAACTGAAGCTTTCTTT. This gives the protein CASSFAAGPGGTEAFF.

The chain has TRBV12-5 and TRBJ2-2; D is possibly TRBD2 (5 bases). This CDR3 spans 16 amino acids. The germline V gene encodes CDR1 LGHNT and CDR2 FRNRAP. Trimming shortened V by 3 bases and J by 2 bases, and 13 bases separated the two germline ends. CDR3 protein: CASGFLVEENTGELFF. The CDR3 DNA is TGTGCTAGTGGTTTTTTAGTGGAGGAAAACACCGGGGAGCTGTTTTTT. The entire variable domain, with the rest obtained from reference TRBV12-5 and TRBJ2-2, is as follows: DARVTQTPRHKVTEMGQEVTMRCQPILGHNTVFWYRQTMMQGLELLAYFRNRAPLDDSGMPKDRFSAEMPDATLATLKIQPSEPRDSAVYFCASGFLVEENTGELFFGEGSRLTVL.

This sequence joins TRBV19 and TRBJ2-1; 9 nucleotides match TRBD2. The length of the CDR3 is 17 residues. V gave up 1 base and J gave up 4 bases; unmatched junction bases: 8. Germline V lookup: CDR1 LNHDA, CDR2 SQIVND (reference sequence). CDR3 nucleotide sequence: TGTGCCAGTAGTATAGGCCCCTCCAGCGGGGGGTACAATGAGCAGTTCTTC. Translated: CASSIGPSSGGYNEQFF. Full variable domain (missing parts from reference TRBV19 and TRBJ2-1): DGGITQSPKYLFRKEGQNVTLSCEQNLNHDAMYWYRQDPGQGLRLIYYSQIVNDFQKGDIAEGYSVSREKKESFPLTVTSAQKNPTAFYLCASSIGPSSGGYNEQFFGPGTRLTVL.